These 17 T cell receptor beta chains were sequenced from one sample in a study of lymphopenia after photon versus proton radiotherapy. Produced via immunoSEQ multiplex PCR; TCRdb's table is partial and in-frame only. Of tens of thousands of clones in the sample, approximately 86% were seen once. Sequences were derived from peripheral blood, sampled from a patient treated with photon-based radiotherapy. The receptor set was obtained from a man aged 40-55 years with gastric cancer.

The chain is built from TRBV6-6 and TRBJ1-2, with a weak D call TRBD1 (5 bases). Between the trimmed V and J ends, which lost 2 bases and 4 bases, there was a span of 14 bases. Germline CDR1 reads MNHNY; CDR2 reads SVGAGI (reference sequence). The CDR3 totals 15 residues. Here the CDR3 DNA reads TGTGCCAGCAGTTACGTACAGGACTTGTCCTATGGCTACACCTTC. Translated: CASSYVQDLSYGYTF.

This chain joins TRBV2 and TRBJ2-6; D not resolved. Between the trimmed V and J ends, which lost 0 bases and 0 bases, there was a span of 15 bases. The germline V gene has CDR1 SNHLY and CDR2 FYNNEI. The CDR3 loop spans 19 amino acids. CDR3 DNA: TGTGCCAGCAGTGAAGCGCGCTTGGGTTCCCGCTCTGGGGCCAACGTCCTGACTTTC. This gives the protein CASSEARLGSRSGANVLTF.

The sample holds a few counts of this clone. V is TRBV27 and J is TRBJ1-2; D is unclear. V dropped 5 bases and J dropped 2 bases, with 9 bases sitting between them. The CDR3 length is 13 residues. Germline CDR1 reads MNHEY; CDR2 reads SMNVEV (reference sequence). The CDR3 sequence: CASSPQANYGYTF. DNA for the CDR3: TGTGCCAGCAGTCCGCAGGCGAACTATGGCTACACCTTC.

The rearrangement links TRBV5-1 to TRBJ2-1, with TRBD2 as a possible D gene (6 bases). Looked up from germline, CDR1 is SGHRS and CDR2 is YFSETQ. The CDR3 runs to 13 residues. V was pared by 0 bases and J by 9 bases, with 10 bases between. For the CDR3, the DNA is TGCGCCAGCAGCTTGGAGGGCGGGGTTGAGCAGTTCTTC. This sequence encodes CASSLEGGVEQFF.

This clone was counted between two and nine times. This rearrangement joins TRBV2 to TRBJ1-4, with D perhaps TRBD1 (6 bases). Germline V lookup: CDR1 SNHLY, CDR2 FYNNEI. The CDR3 runs to 12 residues. V was pared by 8 bases and J by 8 bases, with 12 bases between. CDR3 nucleotide sequence: TGTGCCAGCGGGCCAAGGGGGGAAAAACTGTTTTTT. It encodes CASGPRGEKLFF.

V gene TRBV7-3 combines with J gene TRBJ2-1; D unclear. The CDR3 has 13 residues. Looked up from germline, CDR1 is SGHTA and CDR2 is FQGTGA. Trimming stripped 4 bases from V and 7 bases from J, with 11 bases between. The CDR3 sequence: CASSSTMSNEQFF. The CDR3 nucleotides are TGTGCCAGCAGCTCAACTATGAGTAATGAGCAGTTCTTC.

This clone was detected once. The V gene is TRBV7-3, the J gene TRBJ1-5; the D gene is possibly TRBD1 (6 bases). From germline, CDR1 is SGHTA and CDR2 FQGTGA. The V and J ends lost 5 bases and 8 bases respectively, with 19 bases between them. The CDR3 sequence is 15 residues long. The CDR3 nucleotides read TGTGCCAGCAGCGCGACAGGCGGGCTAGGGGAGCCCCAGCATTTT. It codes for CASSATGGLGEPQHF.

The gene calls are TRBV6-5 and TRBJ2-7; possibly TRBD2 for D (6 bases). Trimming cost V 7 bases and J 0 bases, with 13 bases left between them. This CDR3 region has 14 residues. In germline, CDR1 is MNHEY, CDR2 SVGAGI. DNA for the CDR3: TGTGCCAGCACTCGGGACTCCTACTCCTACGAGCAGTACTTC. This gives the protein CASTRDSYSYEQYF.

This chain connects TRBV4-3 to TRBJ2-3; no reliable D call. Trimming removed 0 bases at V and 5 bases at J, with 18 bases between. CDR1 LGHNA and CDR2 YSLEER come from the germline V gene. There are 17 residues in the CDR3. The CDR3 DNA is TGCGCCAGCAGCCAAGATCCCCCCGGCCAGCTTGGAGATACGCAGTATTTT. This translates into CASSQDPPGQLGDTQYF.

V usage is TRBV19 and J usage is TRBJ2-2; D might be TRBD1 or TRBD2, each matching 5 bases. Trimming took off 7 bases at V and 3 bases at J, with 18 bases between the two ends. The length of the CDR3 is 16 residues. Per germline, CDR1 LNHDA and CDR2 SQIVND (reference sequence). CDR3 bases: TGTGCCAGTACCACGGGAAGGGGTTCTTACACCGGGGAGCTGTTTTTT. It is translated as CASTTGRGSYTGELFF. Full variable domain (remainder filled in from reference TRBV19 and TRBJ2-2): DGGITQSPKYLFRKEGQNVTLSCEQNLNHDAMYWYRQDPGQGLRLIYYSQIVNDFQKGDIAEGYSVSREKKESFPLTVTSAQKNPTAFYLCASTTGRGSYTGELFFGEGSRLTVL.

This clone was seen only a few times. The chain employs TRBV25-1 and TRBJ1-1; the D is unclear. The CDR3 has 14 amino acids. Per the germline V gene, CDR1 is MGHDK and CDR2 is SYGVNS. The V gene lost 5 bases and the J gene lost 1 base, with 11 bases spanning the gap. CDR3 nucleotide sequence: TGTGCCAGCAGTCTACGGGCCGGGAACACTGAAGCTTTCTTT. Translated, it gives CASSLRAGNTEAFF.

CDR3 sequence: CASSFLAGGNTGELFF. In DNA form, the CDR3 reads TGCGCCAGCAGCTTCCTAGCGGGGGGGAACACCGGGGAGCTGTTTTTT. The chain is built from TRBV5-1 and TRBJ2-2; 11 nucleotides agree with TRBD2. The CDR3 has 16 amino acids. The germline V gene has CDR1 SGHRS and CDR2 YFSETQ. J gave up 1 base and V 2 bases, and 1 base lay outside the gene matches.

The chain joins TRBV4-3 to TRBJ2-6, with D possibly matching TRBD1 (5 bases). The germline V gene encodes CDR1 LGHNA and CDR2 YSLEER. The CDR3 has 16 residues. V was pared by 4 bases and J by 4 bases, with 14 bases between. The CDR3 sequence: CASSPVQGSGANVLTF. The CDR3 coding sequence is TGCGCCAGCAGCCCGGTCCAGGGCTCCGGGGCCAACGTCCTGACTTTC.

V and J are TRBV18 and TRBJ1-3; no definite D call. The CDR3 is made up of 15 amino acids. Germline V gene lookup returns CDR1 KGHSH and CDR2 LQKENI. Between the trimmed V and J ends, which lost 1 base and 2 bases, there was a span of 9 bases. CDR3 coding DNA: TGTGCCAGCTCACCACGGTGGGGTCCTGGAAACACCATATATTTT. It encodes CASSPRWGPGNTIYF.

Remarks on this clone: Other DNA sequences within the sample encode an identical CDR3. The genes are TRBV5-1 and TRBJ2-3; no clear D gene. CDR1 is SGHRS and CDR2 is YFSETQ in the germline V gene. Trimming shortened V by 0 bases and J by 0 bases, and 5 bases separated the two germline ends. The CDR3 contains 14 residues. Written as DNA, the CDR3 is TGCGCCAGCAGCTTGGGCCAAAGCACAGATACGCAGTATTTT. Protein: CASSLGQSTDTQYF.

The chain combines TRBV6-5 with TRBJ1-2, with 11 bases lining up with TRBD1. The trim removed 10 bases at V and 5 bases at J, leaving 9 bases unmatched. Germline values: CDR1 MNHEY, CDR2 SVGAGI. The CDR3 loop spans 14 amino acids. CDR3 sequence (DNA): TGTGCCATCAGGGACGGGACAGGGGGGTATGGCTACACCTTC. Its protein product is CAIRDGTGGYGYTF.

The rearrangement joins TRBV4-1 to TRBJ2-7, with 12 bases lining up with TRBD1. Trimming took 4 bases from V and 7 from J; bases not matched to a gene: 8. CDR1 is MGHRA, CDR2 YSYEKL, per germline. The CDR3 covers 15 residues. CDR3: CASSLSGTGGWEQYF. The CDR3 nucleotides read TGCGCCAGCAGCCTCTCTGGGACAGGGGGCTGGGAGCAGTACTTC.